This T cell receptor (beta chain) was retrieved from a study of patients and donors after allogeneic stem cell transplantation. TCRdb redid the calling of the RT-PCR reads with MiXCR, one entry per CDR3 protein. The sample includes approximately 24,000 distinct CDR3 sequences, roughly two fifths of them seen just once. Trimming removed 4 bases from V and 8 bases from J; junction bases left unmatched: 8. The CDR3 loop spans 14 amino acids. CDR1 is WNHNN and CDR2 is SYGVQD in the germline V gene (reference sequence). The J gene is TRBJ2-1, the V gene TRBV10-1, with 7 bases matching TRBD1. The clonotype originates from a human donor who was either an allogeneic HSCT recipient or a stem cell or donor lymphocyte infusion donor (not recorded which). It is not recorded whose cells these are; they may come from a transplant donor. Sample: blood, either unsorted or a sorted T cell fraction (not recorded which). CDR3 residues: CASSGQGSFDEQFF. The CDR3 region has the DNA TGCGCCAGCAGTGGACAGGGATCCTTCGATGAGCAGTTCTTC.